These 7 T cell receptor beta chains were sequenced from one sample in a study of blood T cell repertoires in COVID-19. TCRdb's table, derived via immunoSEQ multiplex PCR, lists solely in-frame clones and lacks some. Among 45,000 or so clones, 60% to 80% were seen once, and the ten largest hold under 20%. Material: peripheral blood. These receptors were collected from an older man with acute or convalescent COVID-19.

The gene calls are TRBV24-1 and TRBJ1-2; maybe TRBD1 (5 bases). V was shortened by 5 bases and J by 3 bases, with 30 bases between the two germline ends. The CDR3 has 20 residues. Germline V lookup: CDR1 KGHDR, CDR2 SFDVKD. The CDR3 DNA is TGTGCCACCAGTGTCTTCAGAAGCCCGCGGGGGAGCAGGGTTCACTATGGCTACACCTTC. Its translation is CATSVFRSPRGSRVHYGYTF.

The chain combines TRBV2 with TRBJ1-5, with a tentative D call TRBD1 (6 bases). The ends were cut back, 4 bases at V and 7 bases at J, with 20 bases in the middle. The CDR3 is 16 residues long. The germline CDR1 and CDR2 sequences are SNHLY and FYNNEI. CDR3 DNA sequence: TGTGCCAGCAGTGGGCTCGGGGGGCGGCAGGGGCAGCCCCAGCATTTT. Its protein product is CASSGLGGRQGQPQHF.

The V and J genes are TRBV28 and TRBJ2-5; D possibly corresponds to TRBD1 (5 bases). The CDR3 loop spans 14 amino acids. The V and J ends lost 6 bases and 0 bases respectively, with 11 bases between them. Germline V CDR1 and CDR2: MDHEN, SYDVKM. As DNA, the CDR3 is TGTGCCAGCAGGCCCGCAGGGAACCAAGAGACCCAGTACTTC. Translation: CASRPAGNQETQYF.

CDR3 sequence: CASRPWATSGNTIYF. CDR3 nucleotides: TGTGCCAGCAGGCCTTGGGCGACCTCTGGAAACACCATATATTTT. The V and J genes are TRBV28 and TRBJ1-3; D remains ambiguous. Germline assignment: CDR1 MDHEN and CDR2 SYDVKM. V lost 6 bases and J lost 0, with 12 bases in between. The CDR3 is made up of 15 amino acids.

The rearrangement joins TRBV7-9 to TRBJ2-1, with TRBD2 as a possible D gene (6 bases). Trimming left V 10 bases short and J 4 bases short, with 8 bases between. This CDR3 spans 11 amino acids. The germline gives CDR1 SEHNR, CDR2 FQNEAQ (reference sequence). The CDR3 loop is CATREYNEQFF. In DNA form, the CDR3 reads TGTGCCACGCGGGAATACAATGAGCAGTTCTTC.

This chain connects TRBV11-2 to TRBJ1-6; TRBD1 matches at 7 bases. The V gene end was trimmed by 5 bases and the J gene end by 7 bases; junction bases not matched to a gene: 2. CDR3 size: 13 residues. Germline CDR1 is SGHAT and CDR2 is FQNNGV. CDR3 DNA: TGTGCCAGCAGCAGGGGGCTAAATTCACCCCTCCACTTT. The encoded protein is CASSRGLNSPLHF. Full variable domain (missing parts from reference TRBV11-2 and TRBJ1-6): EAGVAQSPRYKIIEKRQSVAFWCNPISGHATLYWYQQILGQGPKLLIQFQNNGVVDDSQLPKDRFSAERLKGVDSTLKIQPAKLEDSAVYLCASSRGLNSPLHFGNGTRLTVT.

The rearrangement uses TRBV4-2 and TRBJ1-1; weak D call: TRBD1 (5 bases). The CDR3 is 15 amino acids. Looked up from germline, CDR1 is LGHNA and CDR2 is YNFKEQ. The V gene lost 5 bases and the J gene lost 4 bases, with 17 bases spanning the gap. As DNA, the CDR3 is TGTGCCAGCAGCACGTCCGGGGGATCGAGCACTGAAGCTTTCTTT. Residues: CASSTSGGSSTEAFF.